Each of the 23 T cell receptor beta chains below was sequenced from the same sample in a study of T-cell reconstitution after alpha-beta-depleted transplantation in children. The authors prepared the TCRbeta library with unique molecular identifiers. TCRdb processed the PCR reads anew with MiXCR; each CDR3 protein has one entry. In the table there are around 210,000 distinct CDR3 sequences, 5.5% to 7% of which are singletons. Here the sequenced sample was PBMCs, taken before TCRalphabeta/CD19-depleted stem cell transplant. These TCRs come from a boy younger than 10 with acute lymphoblastic leukemia, due to receive a stem cell transplant.

Ten or more counts support this clonotype. The genes are TRBV11-2 and TRBJ2-2, with D possibly matching TRBD2 (6 bases). This CDR3 is built from 17 residues. Trimming stripped 6 bases from V and 2 bases from J, with 19 bases between. Germline V gives CDR1 SGHAT, CDR2 FQNNGV. CDR3 coding DNA: TGTGCCAGCAGTACTCCCCCGGGACTTGCTAACACCGGGGAGCTGTTTTTT. It is translated as CASSTPPGLANTGELFF.

The chain uses TRBV7-2 and TRBJ1-1; D is uncertain. The germline V and J ends were trimmed by 5 bases and 6 bases, with 13 bases remaining between them. CDR3 size: 13 residues. Germline loops: CDR1 SGHTA, CDR2 FQGNSA. CDR3 DNA: TGTGCCAGCAGCCCCCTACGTTTCGCTGAAGCTTTCTTT. This gives the protein CASSPLRFAEAFF.

This clonotype was observed a few times. V and J are TRBV20-1 and TRBJ2-1; D might be TRBD1 or TRBD2, each matching 5 bases. CDR1 DFQATT and CDR2 SNEGSKA come from the germline V gene (reference sequence). The CDR3 is 13 residues long. Trimming left V 0 bases short and J 8 bases short, with 11 bases between. Here the CDR3 reads CSARDPGGYEQFF. CDR3 coding DNA: TGCAGTGCTAGAGATCCTGGGGGATATGAGCAGTTCTTC.

The chain employs TRBV30 and TRBJ1-4; D possibly corresponds to TRBD1 (6 bases). CDR3 length: 14 amino acids. Germline CDR1 reads GTSNPN; CDR2 reads SVGIG (reference sequence). Trimming took 0 bases from V and 4 from J, leaving 9 bases between them. CDR3 loop: CAWSVKQGNEKLFF. CDR3 in DNA: TGTGCCTGGAGTGTAAAACAGGGTAATGAAAAACTGTTTTTT.

In this sample, this clonotype turned up many times. V gene TRBV29-1 combines with J gene TRBJ2-1; D gene uncertain. CDR1 and CDR2 (germline): SQVTM, ANQGSEA. This CDR3 has 15 residues. The germline V and J ends were trimmed by 6 bases and 4 bases, with 19 bases remaining between them. Here the CDR3 DNA reads TGCAGCGTGGATAATGCGGCCCGAAGTTACAATGAGCAGTTCTTC. Translation gives CSVDNAARSYNEQFF.

This clonotype occurred many times. V is TRBV7-2 and J is TRBJ2-3; no firm D call. Germline CDR1 is SGHTA and CDR2 is FQGNSA. The CDR3 loop spans 12 amino acids. V was trimmed by 5 bases and J by 5 bases, leaving 8 bases between them. For the CDR3, the DNA is TGTGCCAGCAGCCCATCTAGAGATACGCAGTATTTT. This sequence encodes CASSPSRDTQYF.

The sample holds many counts of this clonotype. The rearrangement uses TRBV4-2 and TRBJ2-3, with 7 nucleotides matching TRBD2. CDR1 and CDR2 from the germline V gene are LGHNA and YNFKEQ. Trimming took 8 bases from V and 3 from J; bases not matched to a gene: 5. The CDR3 loop spans 13 amino acids. DNA of the CDR3: TGTGCCAGCGGCGGGAGTCTAACAGATACGCAGTATTTT. Translating it yields CASGGSLTDTQYF.

This clonotype was recorded a few times. This chain connects TRBV6-2 or TRBV6-3 to TRBJ2-7; D perhaps matches TRBD2 (6 bases). CDR1 is MNHEY, CDR2 SVGEGT, per germline. This CDR3 is 16 amino acids long. The ends were cut back, 1 base at V and 1 base at J, with 14 bases in the middle. This chain's CDR3 is CASSYFVGTVSYEQYF. The CDR3 DNA is TGTGCCAGCAGTTACTTCGTTGGGACTGTATCCTACGAGCAGTACTTC.

This chain uses TRBV20-1 with TRBJ2-7; D gene unclear. CDR1 is DFQATT and CDR2 is SNEGSKA in the germline V gene (reference sequence). This CDR3 has 11 residues. V was clipped by 3 bases and J by 6 bases, with 9 bases between them. As DNA, the CDR3 is TGCAGTGCTAGTGAGCATTCCGAGCAGTACTTC. Amino acids: CSASEHSEQYF.

This clonotype was counted at least ten times. J is TRBJ2-5 and V is TRBV24-1; possibly TRBD1 or TRBD2 for D (6 bases each). Trimming stripped 4 bases from V and 10 bases from J, with 24 bases between. The germline V gene encodes CDR1 KGHDR and CDR2 SFDVKD. CDR3 length equals 16 residues. CDR3 amino acids: CATSDPRGPFPGVQYF. The CDR3 bases are TGTGCCACCAGTGACCCCCGGGGGCCATTCCCGGGTGTCCAGTACTTC.

The sample holds many counts of this clonotype. The J gene is TRBJ2-1, the V gene TRBV27; 9 bases are shared with TRBD1. This CDR3 has 18 amino acids. Per germline, CDR1 MNHEY and CDR2 SMNVEV (reference sequence). The J segment lost 8 bases and the V segment lost 3 bases, leaving 17 bases of the junction unmatched. This CDR3 is CASSFTGGVGRQGDEQFF. CDR3 bases: TGTGCCAGCAGTTTTACAGGGGGCGTGGGACGCCAAGGCGATGAGCAGTTCTTC.

This clonotype turned up a few times. The chain is built from TRBV7-9 and TRBJ2-5; the D is unclear. The CDR3 covers 11 residues. Trimming took off 5 bases at V and 7 bases at J, with 8 bases between the two ends. The germline V gene encodes CDR1 SEHNR and CDR2 FQNEAQ (reference sequence). CDR3 region: CASSTPGTQYF. The CDR3 DNA is TGTGCCAGCAGCACGCCAGGGACCCAGTACTTC.

This clonotype was observed a handful of times. The chain is built from TRBV7-8 and TRBJ2-7; TRBD2 matches at 13 bases. Trimming cost V 5 bases and J 6 bases; bases outside gene matches: 16. Per the germline V gene, CDR1 is SGHVS and CDR2 is FQNEAQ. CDR3 size: 18 residues. The CDR3 coding sequence is TGTGCCAGCAGCCAGACCCCGGGACTAGCGGGACCCGGGACCGAGCAGTACTTC. Its protein product is CASSQTPGLAGPGTEQYF.

This clonotype was detected many times. J is TRBJ2-7 and V is TRBV7-2; no clear D gene. The germline V gene has CDR1 SGHTA and CDR2 FQGNSA. V dropped 1 base and J dropped 10 bases, with 14 bases sitting between them. This CDR3 comprises 13 residues. DNA of the CDR3: TGTGCCAGCAGCTTAGGCCAGCTAGTCGAACAGTACTTC. This encodes CASSLGQLVEQYF.

This clonotype was counted many times. V gene TRBV28 combines with J gene TRBJ1-3, with a weak D call TRBD1 (5 bases). Germline CDR1 and CDR2: MDHEN and SYDVKM. This CDR3 has 15 residues. V was clipped by 3 bases and J by 0 bases, with 9 bases between them. This CDR3 is CASSLGQDSGNTIYF. CDR3 bases: TGTGCCAGCAGTTTGGGGCAGGACTCTGGAAACACCATATATTTT.

This clonotype was picked up many times. J is TRBJ1-1 and V is TRBV20-1; possible D gene TRBD1, 5 bases. Trimming took off 6 bases at V and 4 bases at J, with 18 bases between the two ends. This CDR3 contains 14 residues. Per germline, CDR1 DFQATT and CDR2 SNEGSKA (reference sequence). The DNA for the CDR3 is TGCAGTGCAGGGGTGGGGATCTCAAGCACTGAAGCTTTCTTT. Protein: CSAGVGISSTEAFF.

V and J are TRBV10-3 and TRBJ2-7; 9 bases map to TRBD1. The junction had 7 bases not matched to a gene; V was cut back by 3 bases and J by 4 bases. CDR1 is ENHRY, CDR2 SYGVKD, per germline. The CDR3 extends over 15 amino acids. In DNA form, the CDR3 reads TGTGCCATCAGTGATTGGGACAGGGTGGGATACGAGCAGTACTTC. Translated, it gives CAISDWDRVGYEQYF.

This clonotype has just one count. This sequence may be a read error, since a much larger clone differs from it by one base. The chain has TRBV7-9 and TRBJ2-2, with 7 bases fitting TRBD2. The CDR3 sequence is 16 residues long. Germline V gene data show CDR1 as SEHNR and CDR2 as FQNEAQ (reference sequence). The CDR3 sequence is CASSLERGANTGQLFF. As DNA, the CDR3 is TGTGCCAGCAGCTTAGAGCGGGGCGCGAACACCGGGCAGCTGTTTTTT.

The rearrangement joins TRBV29-1 to TRBJ1-2; 7 bases agree with TRBD1. The CDR3 is 14 residues long. The trim removed 1 base at V and 6 bases at J, leaving 8 bases unmatched. The V gene's germline CDR1 is SQVTM and CDR2 ANQGSEA. CDR3 loop: CSVEGPQGRDGYTF. Here the CDR3 DNA reads TGCAGCGTTGAAGGCCCACAGGGGAGAGATGGCTACACCTTC.

This clonotype was counted many times. This chain links TRBV5-6 with TRBJ2-2; a possible D gene is TRBD1 (5 bases). CDR3 length: 16 residues. Germline-derived CDR1 and CDR2 are SGHDT and YYEEEE. Trimming took off 1 base at V and 2 bases at J, with 12 bases between the two ends. CDR3 loop: CASSLYARVNTGELFF. The CDR3 DNA sequence: TGTGCCAGCAGCTTGTATGCCAGGGTAAACACCGGGGAGCTGTTTTTT.

This clonotype was seen many times. V is TRBV29-1 and J is TRBJ1-1; maybe TRBD1 (5 bases). The CDR3 extends over 12 amino acids. Germline V lookup: CDR1 SQVTM, CDR2 ANQGSEA. The V end was cut by 3 bases, the J end by 1 base, with 6 bases between. The CDR3 protein is CSVDGANTEAFF. CDR3 DNA sequence: TGCAGCGTTGACGGGGCGAACACTGAAGCTTTCTTT.

This clonotype came up a few times. This chain links TRBV7-8 with TRBJ2-5; D is possibly TRBD2 (7 bases). CDR1 and CDR2 from the germline V gene are SGHVS and FQNEAQ. The germline V and J ends were trimmed by 5 bases and 5 bases, with 18 bases remaining between them. The CDR3 has 15 amino acids. The CDR3 is CASSPRVGRGETQYF. CDR3 nucleotide sequence: TGTGCCAGCAGCCCCCGGGTAGGGAGGGGGGAGACCCAGTACTTC.

This clonotype appeared many times. This chain uses TRBV3-1 with TRBJ2-7; TRBD2 aligns across 8 bases. Germline CDR1 reads LGHDT; CDR2 reads YNNKEL (reference sequence). The ends lost 6 bases at V and 6 bases at J; junction bases unmatched: 7. The CDR3 is 13 amino acids. CDR3 sequence (DNA): TGTGCCAGCAGTACGGGGGGGATTTCCGAGCAGTACTTC. As protein: CASSTGGISEQYF.